This note documents a single T cell receptor (beta chain) sequence. What it binds is unknown. The PCR had 60 Vbeta and 13 Jbeta primers. Sequenced by immunoSEQ multiplex PCR; TCRdb stores in-frame clones only, minus some. In the table there are around 170,000 clones, 81% of which are singletons. The CDR3 covers 15 residues. Trimming took off 3 bases at V and 5 bases at J, with 17 bases between the two ends. The V gene's germline CDR1 is SGDLS and CDR2 YYNGEE. The sample comes from a study of cytomegalovirus exposure and HLA in healthy donors. Across the study: A data release that came early held approximately 85 million unique TCRs from HLA-typed donors. Study findings and constraints: It was approximately 150 TCR beta chains that were listed as cytomegalovirus-associated.

Sequenced material: PBMCs. The genes are TRBV9 and TRBJ1-1; D is unresolved. The TCR originated in a man between 45 and 60 years old in good health and CMV-seropositive. The CDR3 spells CASSDGAVAGTEAFF. CDR3 DNA sequence: TGTGCCAGCAGCGATGGAGCTGTGGCGGGTACTGAAGCTTTCTTT.